Each of the 27 T cell receptor beta chains below was sequenced from the same sample in a study of shared clonotypes between healthy human individuals (TCRdb year 2020). The library relied on the immunoSEQ multiplex PCR assay. As stored in TCRdb, this immuneACCESS dataset retains in-frame rearrangements with V and J assigned. A fraction of the clones does not appear; measured against another copy, unresolved V genes explain less than half of the discrepancy, and the remainder lacks a known reason. Recorded for this sample are approximately 2,300,000 clones; around 90% of them occurred a single time. The leading ten clones occupy about 0.36% of the sample. The material sequenced was naive CD4+ T cells from PBMCs. Per the publication, the cell subset or site label means: CD45RA+ positively selected. The receptor set was obtained from a man aged 18 to 35 in good health. Some clones in this sample may be carry-over from other donors' samples.

The table lists this clone with a count of one. J is TRBJ1-2 and V is TRBV28; D call uncertain. Trimming cost V 5 bases and J 8 bases, with 18 bases left between them. The CDR3 consists of 14 residues. The germline V gene encodes CDR1 MDHEN and CDR2 SYDVKM. CDR3 sequence reads: CASSPPGRVRGYTF. Written as DNA, the CDR3 is TGTGCCAGCAGTCCTCCGGGAAGGGTGAGGGGCTACACCTTC.

The rearrangement joins TRBV5-8 to TRBJ1-3; the D gene is possibly TRBD1 (6 bases). CDR1 is SGHTS and CDR2 is YDEGEE in the germline V gene. The CDR3 has 14 residues. Between the trimmed V and J ends, which lost 7 bases and 1 base, there was a span of 12 bases. CDR3 coding DNA: TGTGCCAGCGGCCAGGGGTCGTCTGGAAACACCATATATTTT. This encodes CASGQGSSGNTIYF. Drawing the rest from reference TRBV5-8 and TRBJ1-3, the complete variable domain is EAGVTQSPTHLIKTRGQQATLRCSPISGHTSVYWYQQALGLGLQFLLWYDEGEERNRGNFPPRFSGRQFPNYSSELNVNALELEDSALYLCASGQGSSGNTIYFGEGSWLTVV.

The chain links TRBV20-1 to TRBJ2-5; D not resolved. TRBJ2-7 matches the DNA end more closely, so the J call is doubtful. The CDR3 loop spans 11 amino acids. In germline, CDR1 is DFQATT, CDR2 SNEGSKA (reference sequence). The CDR3 DNA follows: TGCAGTCCGGCGATCTCCTACGAGCAGTACTTC. The encoded protein is CSPAISYEQYF.

The chain uses TRBV9 and TRBJ2-1, with no clear D. There are 14 residues in the CDR3. The V end lost 0 bases, the J end lost 3 bases, and 7 bases lay between the germline ends. Germline loops: CDR1 SGDLS, CDR2 YYNGEE. The CDR3, as DNA: TGTGCCAGCAGCGTAGGTTGGAACTACAATGAGCAGTTCTTC. Translated, it gives CASSVGWNYNEQFF.

The gene calls are TRBV14 and TRBJ1-2; no definite D call. The CDR3 totals 17 residues. CDR1 and CDR2 from the germline V gene are SGHDN and FVKESK. The ends were cut back, 0 bases at V and 4 bases at J, with 18 bases in the middle. CDR3 residues: CASSQDQGSSGRYGYTF. CDR3 nucleotides: TGTGCCAGCAGCCAAGATCAAGGATCATCAGGCCGCTATGGCTACACCTTC.

This chain connects TRBV5-1 to TRBJ2-6; D perhaps matches TRBD1 (5 bases). Germline V gene sequence: CDR1 SGHRS, CDR2 YFSETQ. This CDR3 region has 15 residues. The ends were cut back, 4 bases at V and 1 base at J, with 9 bases in the middle. The CDR3 reads CASSIDRSGANVLTF. The CDR3 nucleotides are TGCGCCAGCAGCATTGACAGATCTGGGGCCAACGTCCTGACTTTC.

This chain links TRBV7-8 with TRBJ1-2, with a possible D match to TRBD1 (6 bases). V lost 4 bases and J lost 4, with 19 bases in between. Germline CDR1 and CDR2: SGHVS and FQNEAQ. The CDR3 is 16 amino acids. CDR3 DNA sequence: TGTGCCAGCAGCTCCCAACGGGGGGGGCTAGCCTATGGCTACACCTTC. It yields the protein CASSSQRGGLAYGYTF.

The chain joins TRBV28 to TRBJ2-3; TRBD1 agrees at 12 bases. CDR1 is MDHEN and CDR2 is SYDVKM in the germline V gene. The CDR3 consists of 17 residues. V gave up 5 bases and J gave up 1 base; unmatched junction bases: 7. CDR3 DNA: TGTGCCAGCAGTCTACCGGGACAGGGGGCACGCACAGATACGCAGTATTTT. It yields the protein CASSLPGQGARTDTQYF. Based on the CDR3 plus reference TRBV28 and TRBJ2-3, the full variable domain is DVKVTQSSRYLVKRTGEKVFLECVQDMDHENMFWYRQDPGLGLRLIYFSYDVKMKEKGDIPEGYSVSREKKERFSLILESASTNQTSMYLCASSLPGQGARTDTQYFGPGTRLTVL.

The J gene is TRBJ2-1, the V gene TRBV6-6; D remains unclear. CDR1 MNHNY and CDR2 SVGAGI come from the germline V gene (reference sequence). Trimming took 3 bases from V and 5 from J, leaving 5 bases between them. This CDR3 comprises 12 residues. The CDR3 loop is CASSYVDNEQFF. The CDR3, as DNA: TGTGCCAGCAGTTATGTAGACAATGAGCAGTTCTTC.

This chain links TRBV7-2 with TRBJ1-2, with 11 bases that match TRBD1. The CDR3 covers 15 residues. Per germline, CDR1 SGHTA and CDR2 FQGNSA. V lost 6 bases to trimming and J lost 4 bases; unmatched junction nucleotides: 7. CDR3 DNA sequence: TGTGCCAGCAGTTTGCGGACAGGGGGCAGCTATGGCTACACCTTC. Its protein product is CASSLRTGGSYGYTF.

To note about this clone: This sample includes further DNA sequences coding for the same CDR3. This sequence joins TRBV11-2 and TRBJ2-1, with 11 bases fitting TRBD2. The length of the CDR3 is 14 residues. With V trimmed by 6 bases and J by 7 bases, 5 bases remained unmatched. From germline, CDR1 is SGHAT and CDR2 FQNNGV. The CDR3 spells CASRGLAGGNEQFF. DNA of the CDR3: TGTGCCAGCAGAGGGCTAGCGGGAGGAAATGAGCAGTTCTTC.

On this clone: This specimen includes other DNA sequences encoding the same CDR3. The rearrangement links TRBV19 to TRBJ2-7; no clear D gene. Germline V gives CDR1 LNHDA, CDR2 SQIVND (reference sequence). CDR3 length: 14 residues. Deletions cut 3 bases from V and 1 base from J, with 10 bases between. In nucleotides, the CDR3 is TGTGCCAGTAGTATCGGACGGAATTCCTACGAGCAGTACTTC. Translation: CASSIGRNSYEQYF.

The sample holds a few counts of this clone. This sample includes further DNA sequences coding for the same CDR3. The rearrangement joins TRBV2 to TRBJ2-5, with 10 bases fitting TRBD2. Germline V gene sequence: CDR1 SNHLY, CDR2 FYNNEI. The V segment lost 4 bases and the J segment 4 bases; nucleotides outside the gene matches: 0. The CDR3 runs 13 residues. The CDR3 spells CASSGLAGETQYF. The CDR3 coding sequence is TGTGCCAGCAGTGGACTAGCGGGAGAGACCCAGTACTTC.

The rearrangement joins TRBV18 to TRBJ1-1; 8 bases are a match to TRBD1. This CDR3 region has 15 residues. Germline loops: CDR1 KGHSH, CDR2 LQKENI. The J segment lost 0 bases and the V segment lost 0 bases, leaving 0 bases of the junction unmatched. CDR3 sequence: CASSPPDRVNTEAFF. As DNA, the CDR3 is TGTGCCAGCTCACCACCGGACAGGGTGAACACTGAAGCTTTCTTT.

The J gene is TRBJ2-7, the V gene TRBV5-1, with D tentatively TRBD1 (5 bases). The CDR3 runs 16 residues. The germline gives CDR1 SGHRS, CDR2 YFSETQ. The V end lost 0 bases, the J end lost 1 base, and 14 bases lay between the germline ends. The CDR3 sequence: CASSLARQGSSYEQYF. CDR3 DNA sequence: TGCGCCAGCAGCTTGGCCAGGCAGGGCTCGTCCTACGAGCAGTACTTC.

The gene calls are TRBV30 and TRBJ2-5; D unclear. From germline, CDR1 is GTSNPN and CDR2 SVGIG (reference sequence). CDR3 size: 11 residues. V lost 2 bases, J lost 10 bases, and 11 bases lay in between. CDR3 DNA: TGTGCCTGGAGTCGACTCCGGCGCCAGTACTTC. Translated, it gives CAWSRLRRQYF.

The chain employs TRBV30 and TRBJ2-5, with D possibly TRBD2 on 7 matching bases. The length of the CDR3 is 15 residues. V was trimmed by 0 bases and J by 7 bases, leaving 18 bases between them. CDR1 and CDR2 from the germline V gene are GTSNPN and SVGIG (reference sequence). The CDR3: CAWSVQGGVSGTQYF. The CDR3 DNA reads as TGTGCCTGGAGTGTACAAGGGGGGGTTTCAGGGACCCAGTACTTC.

The chain uses TRBV29-1 and TRBJ2-1, with TRBD2 identical over 10 bases. Germline assignment: CDR1 SQVTM and CDR2 ANQGSEA. V was clipped by 5 bases and J by 0 bases; unmatched bases: 7. This CDR3 has 16 amino acids. CDR3 nucleotides: TGCAGCGTTACCCCCCCTAGCGGGAGCTCCTACAATGAGCAGTTCTTC. Translated, it gives CSVTPPSGSSYNEQFF.

This chain joins TRBV5-5 and TRBJ2-1; 9 positions match TRBD1. Trimming cost V 4 bases and J 4 bases; bases outside gene matches: 6. Germline assignment: CDR1 SGHKS and CDR2 YYEKEE (reference sequence). The CDR3 runs 15 residues. The CDR3 region is CASSPGTGSYNEQFF. As DNA, the CDR3 is TGTGCCAGCAGCCCCGGGACAGGGAGTTACAATGAGCAGTTCTTC. The whole variable domain, filled in from reference TRBV5-5 and TRBJ2-1, reads DAGVTQSPTHLIKTRGQQVTLRCSPISGHKSVSWYQQVLGQGPQFIFQYYEKEERGRGNFPDRFSARQFPNYSSELNVNALLLGDSALYLCASSPGTGSYNEQFFGPGTRLTVL.

The V and J genes are TRBV13 and TRBJ2-1, with TRBD1 as a possible D gene (6 bases). The germline V gene encodes CDR1 PRHDT and CDR2 FYEKMQ (reference sequence). The CDR3 loop spans 15 amino acids. Trimming pared 4 bases from V and 10 bases from J, leaving 20 bases between. CDR3: CASSSWGGPGQEQFF. Written as DNA, the CDR3 is TGTGCCAGCAGCTCCTGGGGCGGCCCGGGACAAGAGCAGTTCTTC.

V usage is TRBV5-6 and J usage is TRBJ1-4; tentative D call: TRBD1 (5 bases). The V end lost 3 bases, the J end lost 7 bases, and 16 bases lay between the germline ends. The CDR3 covers 15 residues. CDR1 SGHDT and CDR2 YYEEEE come from the germline V gene. This chain's CDR3 is CASSSRDGWGEKLFF. The CDR3 nucleotides are TGTGCCAGCAGCTCCCGGGACGGATGGGGTGAAAAACTGTTTTTT.

The CDR3 DNA is TGTGCCAGCAGCATTACTAAGGACACTGAAGCTTTCTTT. Encoded protein: CASSITKDTEAFF. The J gene is TRBJ1-1, the V gene TRBV7-3, with no clear D. Trimming stripped 5 bases from V and 3 bases from J, with 10 bases between. CDR3 length: 13 amino acids. Germline V lookup: CDR1 SGHTA, CDR2 FQGTGA.

The chain links TRBV7-2 to TRBJ2-5; the D is unclear. CDR1 is SGHTA, CDR2 FQGNSA, per germline. The CDR3 extends over 15 amino acids. V shed 9 bases and J shed 4 bases, with 21 bases lying between them. CDR3 residues: CARGSAESLIETQYF. As DNA, the CDR3 is TGTGCCAGGGGGTCGGCGGAATCGCTCATAGAGACCCAGTACTTC. The variable domain in full, with the rest retrieved from reference TRBV7-2 and TRBJ2-5, is GAGVSQSPSNKVTEKGKDVELRCDPISGHTALYWYRQSLGQGLEFLIYFQGNSAPDKSGLPSDRFSAERTGGSVSTLTIQRTQQEDSAVYLCARGSAESLIETQYFGPGTRLLVL.

The chain recombines TRBV6-5 with TRBJ1-1; possible D gene TRBD1, 5 bases. Trimming stripped 6 bases from V and 8 bases from J, with 16 bases between. Germline CDR1 reads MNHEY; CDR2 reads SVGAGI. The length of the CDR3 is 13 residues. The CDR3 sequence: CASSPFYGGEAFF. The CDR3 nucleotides are TGTGCCAGCAGCCCGTTTTATGGGGGGGAAGCTTTCTTT.

The chain recombines TRBV2 with TRBJ2-3, with TRBD1 matching over 10 bases. The CDR3 is 16 amino acids. Germline V CDR1 and CDR2: SNHLY, FYNNEI. V shed 7 bases, J shed 6 bases, and the junction held 13 bases outside the gene matches. CDR3 bases: TGTGCCAGCACCCGGCCGGGACAGGGGAGGGTTGATACGCAGTATTTT. Translated, it gives CASTRPGQGRVDTQYF. The full variable domain, in which reference TRBV2 and TRBJ2-3 provide the parts outside the CDR3, is EPEVTQTPSHQVTQMGQEVILRCVPISNHLYFYWYRQILGQKVEFLVSFYNNEISEKSEIFDDQFSVERPDGSNFTLKIRSTKLEDSAMYFCASTRPGQGRVDTQYFGPGTRLTVL.

This chain uses TRBV28 with TRBJ1-5; 7 bases map to TRBD1. This CDR3 has 15 amino acids. Losses at the gene ends were 6 bases for V and 4 bases for J; bases not matched to a gene: 9. Germline CDR1 reads MDHEN; CDR2 reads SYDVKM. CDR3 sequence reads: CASSTQGVRNQPQHF. In DNA, the CDR3 is TGTGCCAGCAGCACCCAGGGGGTGAGGAATCAGCCCCAGCATTTT.

The chain joins TRBV19 to TRBJ1-2; D might be TRBD1 (6 bases). The CDR3 has 15 residues. Germline V gene data show CDR1 as LNHDA and CDR2 as SQIVND (reference sequence). V gave up 10 bases and J gave up 2 bases, with 20 bases separating them. The CDR3 spells CATSLTGDRNYGYTF. The CDR3 region has the DNA TGTGCCACGAGTCTGACAGGTGATCGAAACTATGGCTACACCTTC.